This T cell receptor beta chain was sequenced during a study of persistence of HIV-infected CD4 T cells. Findings and caveats of the study: TCRbeta richness was lower in CMV- and Gag-responding cells than in anti-CD3/anti-CD28-responding cells.

There are 14 residues in the CDR3. Germline CDR1 MNHEY, CDR2 SVGAGI. Trimming removed 8 bases from V and 6 bases from J, with 18 bases in between. On this clone: Its cognate antigen is unknown.

The immunoSEQ assay was version 4, run in survey mode. Assay: immunoSEQ multiplex PCR; the TCRdb copy retains only in-frame clones and omits some. The sample includes under 50,000 clones, roughly nine tenths of them seen just once. Anti-CD3/anti-CD28 beads served as a nonspecific positive control stimulus. CD4+ T cells upregulating both CD40 ligand and CD69 were sorted as responding cells. For at least 4 years, plasma HIV-1 RNA was undetectable (<50 copies/mL). The clonotype was recovered from an adult man with HIV who was CMV-seropositive. The source was CD4+ T cells sorted from PBMCs after approximately 19-hour stimulation, collected from a patient who received antiretroviral therapy. This chain uses TRBV6-5 with TRBJ2-3; D tentatively fits TRBD1 or TRBD2 (5 bases each). CDR3 region: CASVAGSFSDTQYF. The CDR3 DNA reads as TGTGCCAGCGTTGCAGGGAGTTTTTCGGATACGCAGTATTTT.